This T cell receptor (beta chain) was sequenced during a study of control samples from healthy donors and cancer patients. This clone showed up just once. TCRdb's copy holds only in-frame clones and misses some; the assay was immunoSEQ multiplex PCR. The sample includes tens of thousands of clones, 75% to 85% of them seen just once. Germline V gene sequence: CDR1 GTSNPN, CDR2 SVGIG (reference sequence). With 1 base clipped from V and 0 bases from J, the junction kept 7 bases outside the gene matches. CDR3 length equals 18 residues. This chain connects TRBV30 to TRBJ2-6, with TRBD2 matching 9 bases. Sequencing input: blood. The TCR comes from a man aged 35-49 years in good health. Here the CDR3 reads CAWSGSSGTLSGANVLTF. The CDR3 DNA follows: TGTGCCTGGAGTGGGTCTAGCGGGACACTCTCTGGGGCCAACGTCCTGACTTTC.